This TCR beta chain was sequenced for a study of blood T cell repertoires in COVID-19. Whole-study context: Spain, Italy and the United States supplied samples that represented acute and convalescent COVID-19.

Per the germline V gene, CDR1 is SEHNR and CDR2 is FQNEAQ (reference sequence). This CDR3 contains 13 residues. V shed 2 bases and J 6 bases; nucleotides not matched to a gene: 0. Original processing methods: Estimated nucleated cell counts came from reference gene primer amplification. TCRdb's table, derived via immunoSEQ multiplex PCR, lists solely in-frame clones and lacks some. V and J calls and clone size are copied from that table; D and trimming were computed from the DNA. The table has 160,000 or so clones, roughly 90% seen once; the top ten hold over 15%. The chain employs TRBV7-9 and TRBJ1-4; 7 bases line up with TRBD1. This clonotype originated in a man aged 55 to 69 with active or convalescent COVID-19. Sequencing was done on a sample of peripheral blood. Here the CDR3 DNA reads TGTGCCAGCAGCTTACAGGGGGATGAAAAACTGTTTTTT. This codes for CASSLQGDEKLFF. Based on the CDR3 plus reference TRBV7-9 and TRBJ1-4, the full variable domain is DTGVSQNPRHKITKRGQNVTFRCDPISEHNRLYWYRQTLGQGPEFLTYFQNEAQLEKSRLLSDRFSAERPKGSFSTLEIQRTEQGDSAMYLCASSLQGDEKLFFGSGTQLSVL.